This TCR beta chain was documented in a study of blood T cell repertoires in COVID-19. Study context: Acute and convalescent COVID-19 specimens originated in the United States, Italy and Spain. In each case, the material was cDNA or gDNA derived from T cells, B-cell-depleted T cells, or PBMCs.

Patients at the Seattle site were enrolled during active infection and followed longitudinally. CDR3 size: 12 residues. Per the germline V gene, CDR1 is ENHRY and CDR2 is SYGVKD. Trimming left V 6 bases short and J 3 bases short, with 9 bases between. In the authors' methods: Amplification from reference gene primers served as the basis for estimated nucleated cell counts. Clones were sequenced by immunoSEQ multiplex PCR, and TCRdb holds only the in-frame ones, with some missing. V, J and clone size are those of that table, while D and trimming were read from the DNA. Among around 190,000 clones, around nine tenths were seen once, and the ten largest hold roughly a sixth.

The chain recombines TRBV10-3 with TRBJ2-7, with a weak D call TRBD1 (6 bases). This clonotype originated in a man in his fifties with COVID-19, enrolled during active disease. The sequencing sample was made of peripheral blood. The CDR3 is CAISRTDYEQYF. Here the CDR3 DNA reads TGTGCCATCAGCAGGACAGACTACGAGCAGTACTTC.